These T cell receptor beta chains were read from a single sample in a study of shared clonotypes between healthy human individuals. The method was immunoSEQ multiplex PCR; TCRdb's version includes in-frame clones alone and lacks a portion of them. The table lists a few million clones, approximately 93% of them singletons. The specimen was naive CD4+ T cells from PBMCs. These receptors came from a man between 18 and 35 years old in good health. Some clones in this sample may be carry-over from other donors' samples. The CDR3 runs from the conserved cysteine through the conserved F or W. The D gene is left open where the match is weak. Expanded clones are given a class, and other clones once, few, many or no size at all.

D: TRBD2; J: TRBJ2-3; size: .; V: TRBV7-9; CDR3: CASSLASGSYTDTQYF; DNA: TGTGCCAGCAGCTTGGCTAGCGGGAGCTACACAGATACGCAGTATTTT
D: .; J: TRBJ1-5; size: .; V: TRBV6-6; CDR3: CASRTGGDQPQHF; DNA: TGTGCCAGCAGAACGGGGGGGGACCAGCCCCAGCATTTT
D: .; J: TRBJ1-5; size: .; V: TRBV7-9; CDR3: CASSSRVSNQPQHF; DNA: TGTGCCAGCAGCTCCAGAGTTAGCAATCAGCCCCAGCATTTT
D: TRBD1; J: TRBJ2-2; size: .; V: TRBV19; CDR3: CASRPTGGLGELFF; DNA: TGTGCCAGTAGGCCGACAGGGGGGCTGGGGGAGCTGTTTTTT
D: .; J: TRBJ2-1; size: .; V: TRBV6-6; CDR3: CASSPGNNEQFF; DNA: TGTGCCAGCAGTCCCGGGAACAATGAGCAGTTCTTC
D: TRBD1; J: TRBJ1-5; size: few; V: TRBV28; CDR3: CATSGGKGQPQHF; DNA: TGTGCCACCTCAGGGGGCAAGGGTCAGCCCCAGCATTTT
D: .; J: TRBJ2-1; size: .; V: TRBV21-1; CDR3: CASSKGASGTEKQFF; DNA: TGTGCCAGCAGCAAAGGGGCTAGCGGGACAGAGAAGCAGTTCTTC
D: .; J: TRBJ1-6; size: once; V: TRBV27; CDR3: CASKYTVDSPLHF; DNA: TGTGCCAGCAAATATACGGTAGATTCACCCCTCCACTTT
D: TRBD1; J: TRBJ1-5; size: .; V: TRBV10-3; CDR3: CAISPDRGSNQPQHF; DNA: TGTGCCATCAGTCCTGACAGGGGGAGCAATCAGCCCCAGCATTTT
D: TRBD1; J: TRBJ1-1; size: .; V: TRBV7-3; CDR3: CASSDRGPGGTEAFF; DNA: TGTGCCAGCAGCGACAGGGGGCCTGGGGGAACTGAAGCTTTCTTT
D: TRBD1; J: TRBJ1-4; size: .; V: TRBV9; CDR3: CASSADRGREKLFF; DNA: TGTGCCAGCAGCGCGGACAGGGGGCGAGAAAAACTGTTTTTT
D: TRBD1; J: TRBJ2-7; size: .; V: TRBV5-5; CDR3: CASSGYRGSYEQYF; DNA: TGTGCCAGCAGCGGCTACAGGGGATCCTACGAGCAGTACTTC
D: .; J: TRBJ2-1; size: .; V: TRBV7-2; CDR3: CASSLGVSTNEQFF; DNA: TGTGCCAGCAGCTTAGGGGTGAGCACCAATGAGCAGTTCTTC
D: .; J: TRBJ1-4; size: .; V: TRBV7-9; CDR3: CASSPGSQDPEKLFF; DNA: TGTGCCAGCAGTCCAGGGAGCCAAGACCCTGAAAAACTGTTTTTT
D: .; J: TRBJ1-3; size: .; V: TRBV2; CDR3: CASSELGSGNTIYF; DNA: TGTGCCAGCAGTGAACTCGGTTCTGGAAACACCATATATTTT
D: .; J: TRBJ2-1; size: .; V: TRBV2; CDR3: CASSDDTILYNEQFF; DNA: TGTGCCAGCAGTGATGACACCATCCTCTACAATGAGCAGTTCTTC
D: TRBD1; J: TRBJ2-1; size: .; V: TRBV4-1; CDR3: CASSQVGQRLYNEQFF; DNA: TGCGCCAGCAGCCAAGTGGGACAGCGCCTCTACAATGAGCAGTTCTTC
D: .; J: TRBJ1-5; size: .; V: TRBV10-3; CDR3: CAIRGDARSPQHF; DNA: TGTGCCATCAGGGGGGACGCCCGATCGCCCCAGCATTTT
D: .; J: TRBJ1-6; size: .; V: TRBV11-2; CDR3: CASSLGPGGRSPLHF; DNA: TGTGCCAGCAGCTTAGGTCCAGGTGGGCGGTCACCCCTCCACTTT
D: TRBD2; J: TRBJ2-7; size: once; V: TRBV18; CDR3: CANSRLASVTYEQYF; DNA: TGTGCCAACTCACGACTAGCGTCCGTTACCTACGAGCAGTACTTC
D: TRBD1; J: TRBJ1-5; size: .; V: TRBV28; CDR3: CASSSTGDSNQPQHF; DNA: TGTGCCAGCAGTTCTACAGGGGATAGCAATCAGCCCCAGCATTTT
D: TRBD2; J: TRBJ2-1; size: .; V: TRBV6-5; CDR3: CASSYRLAGVNEQFF; DNA: TGTGCCAGCAGTTACCGTCTAGCGGGAGTCAATGAGCAGTTCTTC
D: .; J: TRBJ2-7; size: .; V: TRBV28; CDR3: CASETGTNSYEQYF; DNA: TGTGCCAGCGAAACCGGGACCAACTCCTACGAGCAGTACTTC
D: TRBD2; J: TRBJ2-2; size: .; V: TRBV5-4; CDR3: CASSAVIGLAGLVTGELFF; DNA: TGTGCCAGCAGCGCTGTCATAGGACTAGCGGGATTGGTCACCGGGGAGCTGTTTTTT
D: .; J: TRBJ2-3; size: once; V: TRBV7-2; CDR3: CASSLEARRTDTQYF; DNA: TGTGCCAGCAGCTTAGAGGCCCGCCGCACAGATACGCAGTATTTT
D: .; J: TRBJ1-1; size: .; V: TRBV7-9; CDR3: CASSLELVNTEAFF; DNA: TGTGCCAGCAGCCTGGAGTTGGTAAACACTGAAGCTTTCTTT
D: .; J: TRBJ2-5; size: .; V: TRBV14; CDR3: CASSHGQETQYF; DNA: TGTGCCAGCAGCCACGGCCAAGAGACCCAGTACTTC
D: .; J: TRBJ2-1; size: .; V: TRBV11-3; CDR3: CASSLGSSRNEQFF; DNA: TGTGCCAGCAGCTTAGGCTCCTCCAGAAATGAGCAGTTCTTC
D: .; J: TRBJ1-5; size: .; V: TRBV7-2; CDR3: CASSYDIRDGNQPQHF; DNA: TGTGCCAGCAGCTACGATATCCGGGACGGTAATCAGCCCCAGCATTTT
D: .; J: TRBJ2-3; size: once; V: TRBV30; CDR3: CAWTRELADTQYF; DNA: TGTGCCTGGACCAGGGAGCTAGCAGATACGCAGTATTTT
D: .; J: TRBJ1-1; size: few; V: TRBV18; CDR3: CASRQLNTEAFF; DNA: TGTGCCAGCCGGCAGCTGAACACTGAAGCTTTCTTT
D: .; J: TRBJ1-1; size: .; V: TRBV28; CDR3: CASSVGTQQPVPEAFF; DNA: TGTGCCAGCAGTGTCGGGACACAGCAGCCAGTACCTGAAGCTTTCTTT
D: .; J: TRBJ1-4; size: .; V: TRBV6-5; CDR3: CASSYSTNEKLFF; DNA: TGTGCCAGCAGTTACTCGACTAATGAAAAACTGTTTTTT
D: TRBD1; J: TRBJ2-1; size: .; V: TRBV18; CDR3: CASSAPGQGAYNEQFF; DNA: TGTGCCAGCTCGGCACCGGGACAGGGGGCCTACAATGAGCAGTTCTTC
D: .; J: TRBJ2-6; size: once; V: TRBV7-2; CDR3: CALAIPRSGANVLTF; DNA: TGTGCCCTTGCAATTCCAAGATCTGGGGCCAACGTCCTGACTTTC
D: .; J: TRBJ2-3; size: .; V: TRBV27; CDR3: CASSSTRLTQYF; DNA: TGTGCCAGCAGTTCTACTAGGTTGACGCAGTATTTT
D: TRBD2; J: TRBJ2-3; size: .; V: TRBV5-4; CDR3: CASSGLAGTSDTQYF; DNA: TGTGCCAGCAGCGGACTAGCGGGAACCTCAGATACGCAGTATTTT
D: .; J: TRBJ2-1; size: .; V: TRBV25-1; CDR3: CASSEGFDSYNEQFF; DNA: TGTGCCAGCAGTGAAGGTTTCGACTCCTACAATGAGCAGTTCTTC
D: .; J: TRBJ2-3; size: once; V: TRBV14; CDR3: CASSPLRRADTQYF; DNA: TGTGCCAGCAGTCCCTTGAGGCGGGCAGATACGCAGTATTTT
D: TRBD2; J: TRBJ2-1; size: .; V: TRBV7-2; CDR3: CASSLFAGDVSYNEQFF; DNA: TGTGCCAGCAGCTTATTTGCGGGAGATGTCTCCTACAATGAGCAGTTCTTC
D: TRBD1; J: TRBJ1-5; size: .; V: TRBV4-2; CDR3: CASSQDRGQTYQPQHF; DNA: TGTGCCAGCAGCCAAGATCGGGGACAGACCTATCAGCCCCAGCATTTT
D: .; J: TRBJ2-2; size: .; V: TRBV5-8; CDR3: CASSLAIRGTGELFF; DNA: TGTGCCAGCAGCTTGGCCATCAGGGGCACCGGGGAGCTGTTTTTT
D: TRBD1; J: TRBJ2-3; size: .; V: TRBV6-5; CDR3: CASGTAETDTQYF; DNA: TGTGCCAGCGGGACAGCGGAGACAGATACGCAGTATTTT
D: .; J: TRBJ1-1; size: .; V: TRBV6-1; CDR3: CASSEAPPGPNTEAFF; DNA: TGTGCCAGCAGTGAAGCCCCCCCGGGGCCGAACACTGAAGCTTTCTTT
D: .; J: TRBJ2-6; size: .; V: TRBV6-5; CDR3: CASRQIGGANVLTF; DNA: TGTGCCAGCAGACAGATCGGCGGGGCCAACGTCCTGACTTTC
D: TRBD1; J: TRBJ2-7; size: .; V: TRBV7-3; CDR3: CASSSTGGNEQYF; DNA: TGTGCCAGCAGCTCTACAGGGGGCAACGAGCAGTACTTC
D: .; J: TRBJ1-5; size: .; V: TRBV21-1; CDR3: CASSNSRVGQPQHF; DNA: TGTGCCAGCAGCAACAGCAGGGTCGGGCAGCCCCAGCATTTT
D: .; J: TRBJ2-1; size: .; V: TRBV7-7; CDR3: CASSLGDSSYNEQFF; DNA: TGTGCCAGCAGCTTAGGTGACAGCTCCTACAATGAGCAGTTCTTC
D: .; J: TRBJ2-2; size: .; V: TRBV7-9; CDR3: CASSSWGRVTGELFF; DNA: TGTGCCAGCAGCTCCTGGGGCAGGGTAACCGGGGAGCTGTTTTTT
D: .; J: TRBJ1-2; size: .; V: TRBV28; CDR3: CASLTLGGGDYGYTF; DNA: TGTGCCAGCCTCACCCTCGGGGGGGGAGACTATGGCTACACCTTC
D: TRBD1; J: TRBJ1-4; size: once; V: TRBV6-6; CDR3: CASSPPTGGHEKLFF; DNA: TGTGCCAGCAGTCCCCCAACAGGGGGACACGAAAAACTGTTTTTT
D: .; J: TRBJ1-1; size: .; V: TRBV11-1; CDR3: CASSLDGSRGTEAFF; DNA: TGTGCCAGCAGCTTAGATGGTTCGAGGGGGACTGAAGCTTTCTTT
D: .; J: TRBJ1-5; size: .; V: TRBV6-1; CDR3: CASSINQPQHF; DNA: TGTGCCAGCAGCATAAATCAGCCCCAGCATTTT
D: .; J: TRBJ1-4; size: .; V: TRBV6-1; CDR3: CASSRQVLNEKLFF; DNA: TGTGCCAGCAGCCGACAGGTTCTTAACGAAAAACTGTTTTTT
D: .; J: TRBJ2-1; size: .; V: TRBV28; CDR3: CASSPLGSGAYNEQFF; DNA: TGTGCCAGCAGTCCTTTGGGGAGCGGAGCTTACAATGAGCAGTTCTTC
D: .; J: TRBJ1-3; size: .; V: TRBV30; CDR3: CAWRVQSGNTIYF; DNA: TGTGCCTGGAGAGTACAGTCTGGAAACACCATATATTTT
D: TRBD1; J: TRBJ1-2; size: .; V: TRBV28; CDR3: CASSPRDRAYYGYTF; DNA: TGTGCCAGCAGTCCCAGGGACAGGGCGTACTATGGCTACACCTTC